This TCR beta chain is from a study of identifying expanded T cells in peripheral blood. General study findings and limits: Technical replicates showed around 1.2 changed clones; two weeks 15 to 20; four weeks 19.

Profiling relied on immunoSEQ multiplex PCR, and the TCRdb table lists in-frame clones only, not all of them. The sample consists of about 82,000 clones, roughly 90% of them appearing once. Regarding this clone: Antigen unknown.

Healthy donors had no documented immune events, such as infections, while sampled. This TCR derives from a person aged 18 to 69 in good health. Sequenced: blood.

The CDR3 loop is CASSPPGHGTSGNTIYF. As DNA, the CDR3 is TGTGCCAGCTCACCACCGGGGCACGGAACCTCTGGAAACACCATATATTTT. V and J are TRBV18 and TRBJ1-3, with D perhaps TRBD1 (5 bases). From germline, CDR1 is KGHSH and CDR2 LQKENI. The CDR3 extends over 17 amino acids. V lost 0 bases and J lost 0, with 12 bases in between.